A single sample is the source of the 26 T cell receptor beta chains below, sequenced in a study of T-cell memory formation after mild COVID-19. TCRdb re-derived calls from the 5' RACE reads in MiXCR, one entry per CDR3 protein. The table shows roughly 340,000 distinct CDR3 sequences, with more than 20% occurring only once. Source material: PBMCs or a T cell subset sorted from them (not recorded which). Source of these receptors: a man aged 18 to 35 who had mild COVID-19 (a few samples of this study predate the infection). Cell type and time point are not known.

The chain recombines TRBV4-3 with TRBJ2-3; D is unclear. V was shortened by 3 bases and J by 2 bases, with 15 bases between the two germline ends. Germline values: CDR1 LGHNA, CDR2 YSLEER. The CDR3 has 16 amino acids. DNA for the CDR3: TGCGCCAGCAGCCATTCGGACGGTTCAGACACAGATACGCAGTATTTT. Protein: CASSHSDGSDTDTQYF.

The CDR3 sequence is CASSQDLKGSSRYEQYF. The CDR3 region has the DNA TGTGCCAGCAGCCAAGATCTTAAGGGGAGTTCGAGGTACGAGCAGTACTTC. This chain links TRBV4-2 with TRBJ2-7; the D call may be TRBD1 or TRBD2 (5 bases each). Germline values: CDR1 LGHNA, CDR2 YNFKEQ. Trimming removed 0 bases at V and 4 bases at J, with 19 bases between. The CDR3 totals 17 residues.

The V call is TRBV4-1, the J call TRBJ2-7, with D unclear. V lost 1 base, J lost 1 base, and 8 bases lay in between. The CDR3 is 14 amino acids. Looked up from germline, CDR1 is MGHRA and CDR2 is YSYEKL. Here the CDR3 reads CASSQAASSYEQYF. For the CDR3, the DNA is TGCGCCAGCAGCCAAGCCGCCAGTTCCTACGAGCAGTACTTC.

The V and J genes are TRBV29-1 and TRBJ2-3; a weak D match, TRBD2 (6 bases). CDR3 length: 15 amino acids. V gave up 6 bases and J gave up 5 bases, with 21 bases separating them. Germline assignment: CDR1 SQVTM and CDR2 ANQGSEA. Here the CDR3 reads CSVEGYTTVEDTQYF. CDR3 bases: TGCAGCGTGGAGGGCTATACCACCGTCGAAGATACGCAGTATTTT.

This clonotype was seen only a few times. CDR3 sequence reads: CSVSGLPLGSYEQYF. CDR3 coding DNA: TGCAGCGTCTCTGGACTGCCTCTAGGGTCCTACGAGCAGTACTTC. V gene TRBV29-1 combines with J gene TRBJ2-7; tentatively, D is TRBD2 (5 bases). The CDR3 sequence is 15 residues long. The germline V gene encodes CDR1 SQVTM and CDR2 ANQGSEA. V was pared by 6 bases and J by 1 base, with 19 bases between.

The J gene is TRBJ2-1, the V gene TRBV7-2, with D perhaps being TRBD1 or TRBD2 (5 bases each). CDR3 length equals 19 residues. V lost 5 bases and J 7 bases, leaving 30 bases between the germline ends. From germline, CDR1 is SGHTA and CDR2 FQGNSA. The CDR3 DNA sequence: TGTGCCAGCAGCCGACTCGATTATACGGGACGCTCACGTCGGAATGAGCAGTTCTTC. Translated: CASSRLDYTGRSRRNEQFF.

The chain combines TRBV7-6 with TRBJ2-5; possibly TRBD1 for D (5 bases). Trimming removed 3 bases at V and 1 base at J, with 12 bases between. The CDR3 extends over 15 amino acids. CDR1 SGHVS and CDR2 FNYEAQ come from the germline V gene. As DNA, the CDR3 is TGTGCCAGCAGCTTGAACCAGGGCCTCCAAGAGACCCAGTACTTC. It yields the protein CASSLNQGLQETQYF.

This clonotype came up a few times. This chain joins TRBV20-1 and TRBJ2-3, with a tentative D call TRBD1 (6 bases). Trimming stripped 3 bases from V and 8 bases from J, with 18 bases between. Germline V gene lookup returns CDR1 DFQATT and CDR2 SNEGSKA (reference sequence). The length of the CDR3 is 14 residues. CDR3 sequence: CSASQGWGLSTQYF. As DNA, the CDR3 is TGCAGTGCTAGCCAGGGGTGGGGATTAAGTACGCAGTATTTT.

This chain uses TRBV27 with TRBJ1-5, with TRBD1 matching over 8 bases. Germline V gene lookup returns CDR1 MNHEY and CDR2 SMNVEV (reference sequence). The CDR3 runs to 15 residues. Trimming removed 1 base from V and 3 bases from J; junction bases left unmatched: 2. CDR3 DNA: TGTGCCAGCAGTTTATTCAGGGGGCTCAATCAGCCCCAGCATTTT. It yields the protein CASSLFRGLNQPQHF.

The CDR3 spells CSVERDGYTF. CDR3 coding DNA: TGCAGCGTTGAACGGGATGGCTACACCTTC. J is TRBJ1-2 and V is TRBV29-1; D gene ambiguous. This CDR3 spans 10 amino acids. The germline gives CDR1 SQVTM, CDR2 ANQGSEA. Trimming took 2 bases from V and 6 from J, leaving 4 bases between them.

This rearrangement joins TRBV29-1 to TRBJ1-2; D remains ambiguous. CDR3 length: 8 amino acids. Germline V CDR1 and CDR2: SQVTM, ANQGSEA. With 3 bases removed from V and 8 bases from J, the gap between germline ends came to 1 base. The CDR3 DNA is TGCAGCGTTGAGGGCTACACCTTC. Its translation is CSVEGYTF.

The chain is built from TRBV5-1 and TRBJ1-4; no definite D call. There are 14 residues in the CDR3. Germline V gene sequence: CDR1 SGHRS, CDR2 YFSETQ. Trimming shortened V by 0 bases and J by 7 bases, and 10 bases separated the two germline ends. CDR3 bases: TGCGCCAGCAGCTTGGGGCCCGAAGGTGAAAAACTGTTTTTT. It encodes CASSLGPEGEKLFF. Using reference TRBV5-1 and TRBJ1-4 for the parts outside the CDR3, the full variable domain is KAGVTQTPRYLIKTRGQQVTLSCSPISGHRSVSWYQQTPGQGLQFLFEYFSETQRNKGNFPGRFSGRQFSNSRSEMNVSTLELGDSALYLCASSLGPEGEKLFFGSGTQLSVL.

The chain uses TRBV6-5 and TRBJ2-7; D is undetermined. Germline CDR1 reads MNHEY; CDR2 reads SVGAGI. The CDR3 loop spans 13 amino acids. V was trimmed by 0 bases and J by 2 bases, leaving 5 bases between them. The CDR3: CASSYSRAYEQYF. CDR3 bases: TGTGCCAGCAGTTACTCCCGGGCCTACGAGCAGTACTTC.

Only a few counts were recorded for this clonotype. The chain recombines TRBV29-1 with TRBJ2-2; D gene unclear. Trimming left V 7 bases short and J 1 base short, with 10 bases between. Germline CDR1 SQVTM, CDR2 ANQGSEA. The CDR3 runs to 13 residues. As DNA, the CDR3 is TGCAGCGCCCGGGCGGAGAACACCGGGGAGCTGTTTTTT. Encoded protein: CSARAENTGELFF.

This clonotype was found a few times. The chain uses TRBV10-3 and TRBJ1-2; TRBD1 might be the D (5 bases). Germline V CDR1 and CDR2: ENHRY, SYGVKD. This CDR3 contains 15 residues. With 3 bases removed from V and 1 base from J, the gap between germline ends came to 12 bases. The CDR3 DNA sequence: TGTGCCATCAGTGATCCGGGACGGGATAACTATGGCTACACCTTC. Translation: CAISDPGRDNYGYTF.

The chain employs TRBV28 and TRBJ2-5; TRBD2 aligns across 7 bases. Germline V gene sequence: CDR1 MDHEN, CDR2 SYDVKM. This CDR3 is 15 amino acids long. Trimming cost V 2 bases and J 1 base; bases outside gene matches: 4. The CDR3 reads CASSLAGVFQETQYF. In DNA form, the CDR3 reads TGTGCCAGCAGTTTAGCGGGGGTGTTCCAAGAGACCCAGTACTTC.

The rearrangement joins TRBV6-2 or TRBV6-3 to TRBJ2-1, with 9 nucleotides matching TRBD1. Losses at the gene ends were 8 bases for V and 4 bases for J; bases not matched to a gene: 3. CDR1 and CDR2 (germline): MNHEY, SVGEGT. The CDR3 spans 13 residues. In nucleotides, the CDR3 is TGTGCCAGCCGAGGACAGGGGTACAATGAGCAGTTCTTC. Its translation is CASRGQGYNEQFF.

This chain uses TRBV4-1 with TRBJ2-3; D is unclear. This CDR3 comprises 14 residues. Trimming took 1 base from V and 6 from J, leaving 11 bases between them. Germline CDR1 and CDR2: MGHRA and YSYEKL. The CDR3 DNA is TGCGCCAGCAGCCAAGCGTGGGTTAGGGATACGCAGTATTTT. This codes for CASSQAWVRDTQYF.

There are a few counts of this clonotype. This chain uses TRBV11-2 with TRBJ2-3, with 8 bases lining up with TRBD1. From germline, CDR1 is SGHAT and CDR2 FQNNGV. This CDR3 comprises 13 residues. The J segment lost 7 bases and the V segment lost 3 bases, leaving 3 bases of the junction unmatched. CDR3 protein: CASSLDRDHTQYF. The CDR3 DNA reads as TGTGCCAGCAGCTTGGACAGGGACCATACGCAGTATTTT.

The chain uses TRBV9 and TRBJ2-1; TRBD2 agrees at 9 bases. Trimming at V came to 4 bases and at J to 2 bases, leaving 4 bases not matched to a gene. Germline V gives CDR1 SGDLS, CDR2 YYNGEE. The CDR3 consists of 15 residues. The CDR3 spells CASSRGGGAYNEQFF. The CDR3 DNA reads TGTGCCAGCAGCCGGGGCGGGGGGGCCTACAATGAGCAGTTCTTC.

The CDR3 sequence is CSVETGGSYGRANYGYTF. The CDR3, as DNA: TGCAGCGTTGAGACAGGGGGATCGTATGGCAGAGCTAACTATGGCTACACCTTC. The V and J genes are TRBV29-1 and TRBJ1-2; 9 nucleotides align to TRBD1. V was pared by 3 bases and J by 0 bases, with 14 bases of the junction left unmatched. CDR3 size: 18 residues. CDR1 and CDR2 (germline): SQVTM, ANQGSEA.

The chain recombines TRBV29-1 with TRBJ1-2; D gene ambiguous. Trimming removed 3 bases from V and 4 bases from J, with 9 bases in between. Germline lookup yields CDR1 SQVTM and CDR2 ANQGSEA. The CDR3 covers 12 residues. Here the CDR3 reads CSVDPGSYGYTF. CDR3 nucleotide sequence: TGCAGCGTTGACCCCGGGTCCTATGGCTACACCTTC. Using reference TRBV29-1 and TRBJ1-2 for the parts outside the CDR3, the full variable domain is SAVISQKPSRDICQRGTSLTIQCQVDSQVTMMFWYRQQPGQSLTLIATANQGSEATYESGFVIDKFPISRPNLTFSTLTVSNMSPEDSSIYLCSVDPGSYGYTFGSGTRLTVV.

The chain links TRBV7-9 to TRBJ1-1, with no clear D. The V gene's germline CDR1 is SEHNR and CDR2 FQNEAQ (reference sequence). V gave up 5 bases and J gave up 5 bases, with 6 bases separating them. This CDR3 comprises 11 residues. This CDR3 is CASSVATEAFF. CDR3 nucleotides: TGTGCCAGCAGCGTCGCAACTGAAGCTTTCTTT.

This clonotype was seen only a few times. The DNA of the CDR3 is TGTGCCAGTAGTGCTCGCCCGGTGCACTACGAGCAGTACTTC. Encoded protein: CASSARPVHYEQYF. The V call is TRBV19, the J call TRBJ2-7, with D uncertain. V lost 5 bases and J lost 3, with 14 bases in between. The germline V gene has CDR1 LNHDA and CDR2 SQIVND (reference sequence). CDR3 length equals 14 residues.

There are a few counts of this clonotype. CDR3 in amino acids: CASSPSVGRVVVAFF. For the CDR3, the DNA is TGTGCCAGCAGCCCCTCGGTGGGCAGGGTGGTGGTAGCTTTCTTT. The V and J genes are TRBV7-8 and TRBJ1-1; a possible D gene is TRBD1 (5 bases). V was shortened by 5 bases and J by 10 bases, with 23 bases between the two germline ends. The CDR3 runs 15 residues. CDR1 is SGHVS and CDR2 is FQNEAQ in the germline V gene.

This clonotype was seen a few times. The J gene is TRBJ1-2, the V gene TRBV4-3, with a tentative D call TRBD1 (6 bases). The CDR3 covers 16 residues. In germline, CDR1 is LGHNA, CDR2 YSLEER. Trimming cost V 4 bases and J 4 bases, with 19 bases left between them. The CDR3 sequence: CASSLRGPGAGYGYTF. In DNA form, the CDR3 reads TGCGCCAGCAGCCTCAGGGGTCCGGGGGCGGGCTATGGCTACACCTTC.